A selection of T cell receptor beta chains follows, all from one sample in a study of response to subunit inactivated influenza vaccine. One entry per CDR3 protein, called by TCRdb with MiXCR from the RT-PCR reads. The sample includes hundreds of thousands of distinct CDR3 sequences, around 11% seen only once; the top ten take roughly 11%. This sample also belongs to another study, concerning T cells expressing NK-cell markers.

The specimen was PBMCs from blood, collected on the day of vaccination. The receptor source for this set is a man in his fifties who received an inactivated influenza vaccine. CDR3s include the opening cysteine and the closing phenylalanine or tryptophan. A D gene is named only where the DNA matches it firmly. Expanded clones get a size class; other rows say once, few or many, or leave the size out.

size,D,J,V,DNA,CDR3
-,-,TRBJ2-7,TRBV27,TGTGCCAGCAGTTATCCCCTGGGGGACCATAACTGCGAGCAGTACTTC,CASSYPLGDHNCEQYF
few,-,TRBJ2-7,TRBV3-1,TGTGCCAGCAGCCAAGTATTGGACAGCTCCTACGAGCAGTACTTC,CASSQVLDSSYEQYF
many,-,TRBJ2-7,TRBV10-3,TGTGCCATCAGTGTAAGGGGCGGATCCTACGAGCAGTACTTC,CAISVRGGSYEQYF
-,TRBD1,TRBJ1-3,TRBV6-1,TGTGCCAGCAGTGTATCAGGGGGCCTAGGAAACACCATATATTTT,CASSVSGGLGNTIYF
-,-,TRBJ1-4,TRBV6-2/TRBV6-3,TGTGCCAGCACGCGACGGCGGGATGAAAAACTGTTTTTT,CASTRRRDEKLFF
-,TRBD2,TRBJ2-3,TRBV7-2,TGTGCCAGCAAGCGGGGGGGCTCCGATACGCAGTATTTT,CASKRGGSDTQYF
few,TRBD2,TRBJ2-1,TRBV5-1,TGCGCCAGCAGCTTCGAAGGTCGGGGGGGTACTCAAGGTGAGCAGTTCTTC,CASSFEGRGGTQGEQFF
-,TRBD1,TRBJ2-7,TRBV9,TGTGCCAGCAGCGTAGACTCGGGACAGGGGTTCTCCTACGAGCAGTACTTC,CASSVDSGQGFSYEQYF
-,-,TRBJ2-7,TRBV7-2,TGTGCCAGCAGCTTAGAGTTTAGGGTCTCGTCCTACGAGCAGTACTTC,CASSLEFRVSSYEQYF
-,-,TRBJ1-1,TRBV19,TGTGCCAGTAGGGTTGTGGGGGGCACTGAAGCTTTCTTT,CASRVVGGTEAFF
-,-,TRBJ2-3,TRBV15,TGTGCCGTAGGGTTTCCCCACACAGATACGCAGTATTTT,CAVGFPHTDTQYF
-,TRBD1,TRBJ1-4,TRBV20-1,TGCAGCCTCGGGGACAGTCGTGTTGAAAAACTGTTTTTT,CSLGDSRVEKLFF
few,-,TRBJ2-7,TRBV28,TGTGCCAGCAGGCCTGACAGCGTCTACGAGCAGTACTTC,CASRPDSVYEQYF
few,TRBD2,TRBJ2-2,TRBV20-1,TGCAGTGCTAGAGATCGAGGGAGGGCCGGGGAGCTGTTTTTT,CSARDRGRAGELFF
many,TRBD2,TRBJ2-1,TRBV30,TGTGCCTGGTGGCGGGGGGGTCCCTACAATGAGCAGTTCTTC,CAWWRGGPYNEQFF
few,-,TRBJ2-7,TRBV13,TGTGCCAGCAGCGGGGGTTCTGGGGTTTACGAGCAGTACTTC,CASSGGSGVYEQYF
many,-,TRBJ2-1,TRBV11-2,TGTGCCAGCAGCTTACTATACCAGGGCTATGAGCAGTTCTTC,CASSLLYQGYEQFF
many,-,TRBJ2-3,TRBV5-1,TGCGCCAGCAGCGAGGGGGAACACAGCACAGATACGCAGTATTTT,CASSEGEHSTDTQYF
few,-,TRBJ1-2,TRBV6-1,TGTGCCAGCAGCCCCTTAGGGGTGTACGGGGGCTACACCTTC,CASSPLGVYGGYTF
-,TRBD2,TRBJ2-1,TRBV7-2,TGTGCCAGCAGCAAACCCGCAGGGACTAGCGGGAGATTGTTGTTCTTC,CASSKPAGTSGRLLFF
many,-,TRBJ2-2,TRBV4-2,TGTGCCAGCAGCCAAGAATTGGGGGCCGGGGAGCTGTTTTTT,CASSQELGAGELFF
-,TRBD1,TRBJ1-2,TRBV4-2,TGTGCCAGCAGCCAAGCCGAGGACAGGGTCTATGGCTACACCTTC,CASSQAEDRVYGYTF
few,TRBD2,TRBJ2-2,TRBV7-9,TGTGCCAGCAGCCCGCGGGGGATCGCGGGGGAGCTGTTTTTT,CASSPRGIAGELFF
many,-,TRBJ1-4,TRBV4-2,TGTGCCAGCAGCCAACGGGTGGCCACGGGAGCTAATGAAAAACTGTTTTTT,CASSQRVATGANEKLFF
-,TRBD2,TRBJ2-1,TRBV7-2,TGTGCCAGCAGGCCTCCGGGACTAGCGGGATATAATGAGCAGTTCTTC,CASRPPGLAGYNEQFF
few,-,TRBJ2-7,TRBV29-1,TGCAGCGCCACGGACAGCTACGAGCAGTACTTC,CSATDSYEQYF
few,-,TRBJ1-1,TRBV5-1,TGCGCCAGCAGCTCGAGCGAGGCTGAAGCTTTCTTT,CASSSSEAEAFF
-,TRBD2,TRBJ2-3,TRBV28,TGTGCCAGCCAGAAATGGACTAGCGGGATAGATACGCAGTATTTT,CASQKWTSGIDTQYF
once,-,TRBJ1-6,TRBV10-3,TGTGCCATCAGTGACACAGGGTTCTATAATTCACACCTCCACTTT,CAISDTGFYNSHLHF
few,-,TRBJ2-3,TRBV29-1,TGCAGCGCGGACAGTTCAATAGATACGCAGTATTTT,CSADSSIDTQYF
-,TRBD2,TRBJ2-5,TRBV7-2,TGTGCCAGCAACCTAGCGGGGGTTTGGGAGACCCAGTACTTC,CASNLAGVWETQYF
-,-,TRBJ2-2,TRBV7-9,TGTGCCAGCAGCCTAGGACAGAGTCACACCGGGGAGCTGTTTTTT,CASSLGQSHTGELFF
few,-,TRBJ2-7,TRBV27,TGTGCCAGCAGACCACTCGGGGGCTACGAGCAGTACTTC,CASRPLGGYEQYF
few,-,TRBJ2-7,TRBV3-1,TGTGCCAGCAGCCAAGGAACTTGGGCCCTGGAGCAGTACTTC,CASSQGTWALEQYF
few,TRBD1,TRBJ2-1,TRBV20-1,TGCAGTGCTAGCGAGGGGACAGGAGTCTACAATGAGCAGTTCTTC,CSASEGTGVYNEQFF
many,-,TRBJ2-3,TRBV5-1,TGCGCCAGCAGCTTGGCCCCCGCAGGGAACACAGATACGCAGTATTTT,CASSLAPAGNTDTQYF
few,TRBD1,TRBJ2-1,TRBV18,TGTGCCAGCTCACCGTTCCGGGACAGGGGGCCCAATGAGCAGTTCTTC,CASSPFRDRGPNEQFF
-,-,TRBJ2-1,TRBV11-2,TGTGCCAGCAGCTTAGAAGCGACAGTTTACAATGAGCAGTTCTTC,CASSLEATVYNEQFF
many,-,TRBJ2-5,TRBV7-2,TGTGCCAGCAGCGACCACCAGGGGGAGACCCAGTACTTC,CASSDHQGETQYF
-,TRBD2,TRBJ2-3,TRBV28,TGTGCCAGCAGTTACTTGGCGGGAGGGATAGATACGCAGTATTTT,CASSYLAGGIDTQYF
many,-,TRBJ2-4,TRBV5-1,TGCGCCAGCAGCCCAACCGGCGGGGTTGAAAACATTCAGTACTTC,CASSPTGGVENIQYF
-,-,TRBJ2-1,TRBV9,TGTGCCAGCAGCGGTGGGGACGGGAGTGCTCCCAATGAGCAGTTCTTC,CASSGGDGSAPNEQFF
-,-,TRBJ2-7,TRBV5-5,TGTGCCAGCAGCTTGGACAGTCGGTCGTACGAGCAGTACTTC,CASSLDSRSYEQYF
-,TRBD2,TRBJ2-3,TRBV20-1,TGCAGTGCTAGAGGTGGGACTAGCGGGAAGTTATATACGCAGTATTTT,CSARGGTSGKLYTQYF
once,-,TRBJ2-5,TRBV6-2/TRBV6-3,TGTGCCAGCACCCCACGGGCCCCTCGGATGGAGACCCAGTACTTC,CASTPRAPRMETQYF
few,TRBD2,TRBJ2-7,TRBV5-1,TGCGCCAGCAGCCCGAATCCCGGGACTAGCGGGGGGCTCCTCGCTCACGAGCAGTACTTC,CASSPNPGTSGGLLAHEQYF
few,-,TRBJ1-1,TRBV13,TGTGCCAGCAGCCCCTTATGGGTAGGGAACACTGAAGCTTTCTTT,CASSPLWVGNTEAFF
few,TRBD1,TRBJ2-4,TRBV28,TGTGCCAGCAGTTCCCAGACAGGGGGCGACATTCAGTACTTC,CASSSQTGGDIQYF
-,-,TRBJ2-5,TRBV4-3,TGCGCCAGCAGCCAAGATATTAGCGGAGTCCAAGAGACCCAGTACTTC,CASSQDISGVQETQYF